Each of the 28 T cell receptor beta chains below was sequenced from the same sample in a study of T cell changes during pregnancy in multiple sclerosis (dated by TCRdb to between 2017 and 2020). The library came from the immunoSEQ multiplex PCR assay. In TCRdb, the immuneACCESS table is reduced to in-frame sequences with V and J assigned. These tables do not hold every clone; where another copy was compared, an unresolved V gene accounts for under half, and the others remain unexplained. For this sample the table gives fewer than 150,000 clones, of which 96% were detected only once. Clones ranked in the top ten supply more than 0.4% of the sample. Here the sequenced sample was peripheral blood, taken after pregnancy. All receptors come from a female donor with multiple sclerosis, enrolled in a pregnancy study.

The chain joins TRBV5-1 to TRBJ2-1, with TRBD2 identical over 10 bases. V shed 0 bases, J shed 6 bases, and the junction held 9 bases outside the gene matches. CDR3 length equals 17 residues. CDR1 is SGHRS and CDR2 is YFSETQ in the germline V gene. CDR3 residues: CASSLAGLAGVPNEQFF. The CDR3 bases are TGCGCCAGCAGCTTGGCGGGCCTAGCGGGGGTTCCCAATGAGCAGTTCTTC.

J is TRBJ2-1 and V is TRBV14; 8 nucleotides match TRBD2. The CDR3 has 14 residues. Germline-derived CDR1 and CDR2 are SGHDN and FVKESK. V dropped 1 base and J dropped 7; count of bases not matched to a gene: 3. The CDR3 here is CASSQASGSNEQFF. Written as DNA, the CDR3 is TGTGCCAGCAGCCAAGCGAGCGGGAGTAATGAGCAGTTCTTC. The entire variable domain, with the rest obtained from reference TRBV14 and TRBJ2-1, is as follows: EAGVTQFPSHSVIEKGQTVTLRCDPISGHDNLYWYRRVMGKEIKFLLHFVKESKQDESGMPNNRFLAERTGGTYSTLKVQPAELEDSGVYFCASSQASGSNEQFFGPGTRLTVL.

The V call is TRBV5-4, the J call TRBJ2-2; TRBD2 is a possible D gene (5 bases). The CDR3 has 15 amino acids. CDR1 and CDR2 from the germline V gene are SGHNT and YYREEE (reference sequence). Trimming took 2 bases from V and 1 from J, leaving 9 bases between them. CDR3 protein: CASSFGGRNTGELFF. The CDR3 bases are TGTGCCAGCAGCTTTGGTGGGAGGAACACCGGGGAGCTGTTTTTT.

J is TRBJ2-1 and V is TRBV9; 7 bases fit TRBD1. Germline V CDR1 and CDR2: SGDLS, YYNGEE. V shed 0 bases and J 10 bases; nucleotides not matched to a gene: 4. The CDR3 is made up of 13 amino acids. The CDR3 nucleotides read TGTGCCAGCAGCGTAGGACAGGGTGGCGAGCAGTTCTTC. The encoded protein is CASSVGQGGEQFF.

The J gene is TRBJ1-2, the V gene TRBV28; TRBD1 aligns across 10 bases. CDR1 is MDHEN and CDR2 is SYDVKM in the germline V gene. V gave up 3 bases and J gave up 1 base; unmatched junction bases: 5. This CDR3 comprises 16 residues. The CDR3 sequence: CASSFIGQGDNYGYTF. Written as DNA, the CDR3 is TGTGCCAGCAGTTTTATTGGACAGGGGGATAACTATGGCTACACCTTC.

This chain connects TRBV7-9 to TRBJ1-1; TRBD1 is a possible D gene (6 bases). This CDR3 is 14 amino acids long. Germline CDR1 is SEHNR and CDR2 is FQNEAQ (reference sequence). Trimming cost V 0 bases and J 10 bases, with 15 bases left between them. The CDR3: CASSLAGGTDGAFF. CDR3 DNA: TGTGCCAGCAGCTTAGCAGGGGGAACTGACGGAGCTTTCTTT. The full variable domain, with the rest looked up from reference TRBV7-9 and TRBJ1-1, is DTGVSQNPRHKITKRGQNVTFRCDPISEHNRLYWYRQTLGQGPEFLTYFQNEAQLEKSRLLSDRFSAERPKGSFSTLEIQRTEQGDSAMYLCASSLAGGTDGAFFGQGTRLTVV.

The rearrangement joins TRBV5-1 to TRBJ2-7; D is undetermined. Germline CDR1 is SGHRS and CDR2 is YFSETQ. CDR3 size: 13 residues. The V end lost 0 bases, the J end lost 4 bases, and 8 bases lay between the germline ends. The CDR3, as DNA: TGCGCCAGCAGCTTGGCCCCAGATTACGAGCAGTACTTC. Translated, it gives CASSLAPDYEQYF.

This clone appeared a single time. The genes are TRBV5-4 and TRBJ1-1, with 10 bases fitting TRBD1. The CDR3 covers 17 residues. V lost 2 bases to trimming and J lost 1 base; unmatched junction nucleotides: 8. The germline V gene encodes CDR1 SGHNT and CDR2 YYREEE (reference sequence). The CDR3 protein is CASSLGDRGPANTEAFF. The CDR3 DNA is TGTGCCAGCAGCTTAGGTGACAGGGGGCCCGCGAACACTGAAGCTTTCTTT.

The chain joins TRBV4-3 to TRBJ1-1; D perhaps matches TRBD1 (6 bases). Germline CDR1 reads LGHNA; CDR2 reads YSLEER. CDR3 size: 13 residues. V lost 3 bases to trimming and J lost 5 bases, with 10 bases between them. The CDR3 DNA reads TGCGCCAGCAGCCACGAACAGGGTACTGAAGCTTTCTTT. Encoded protein: CASSHEQGTEAFF.

The rearrangement joins TRBV28 to TRBJ2-2, with 7 bases fitting TRBD2. J gave up 4 bases and V 6 bases, and 17 bases lay outside the gene matches. The CDR3 runs to 18 residues. Germline assignment: CDR1 MDHEN and CDR2 SYDVKM. The CDR3 sequence is CASRGTAGTNRITGELFF. DNA for the CDR3: TGTGCCAGCAGGGGGACGGCCGGGACTAATAGAATCACCGGGGAGCTGTTTTTT.

J is TRBJ2-3 and V is TRBV2; possibly TRBD2 for D (7 bases). The length of the CDR3 is 15 residues. CDR1 is SNHLY and CDR2 is FYNNEI in the germline V gene. Trimming removed 4 bases from V and 4 bases from J, with 15 bases in between. The CDR3 bases are TGTGCCAGCAGTGGCGTTGGAGGGGGGGCAGATACGCAGTATTTT. Its translation is CASSGVGGGADTQYF. Full variable domain (remainder filled in from reference TRBV2 and TRBJ2-3): EPEVTQTPSHQVTQMGQEVILRCVPISNHLYFYWYRQILGQKVEFLVSFYNNEISEKSEIFDDQFSVERPDGSNFTLKIRSTKLEDSAMYFCASSGVGGGADTQYFGPGTRLTVL.

V is TRBV30 and J is TRBJ2-1; 9 bases match TRBD1. V was clipped by 4 bases and J by 1 base; unmatched bases: 5. CDR1 is GTSNPN and CDR2 is SVGIG in the germline V gene (reference sequence). This CDR3 is 15 amino acids long. The CDR3 here is CAWNRDRESYNEQFF. In DNA, the CDR3 is TGTGCCTGGAACAGGGACAGGGAATCCTACAATGAGCAGTTCTTC.

The chain recombines TRBV6-1 with TRBJ2-7; D may be TRBD1 (6 bases). The CDR3 is 16 amino acids. Trimming removed 0 bases at V and 3 bases at J, with 15 bases between. Germline values: CDR1 MNHNS, CDR2 SASEGT. This chain's CDR3 is CASSEASGQLFYEQYF. The CDR3 DNA reads TGTGCCAGCAGTGAAGCGAGTGGACAGCTATTCTACGAGCAGTACTTC.

The CDR3 spells CASSLLAGAHEQYF. The CDR3 DNA follows: TGTGCCAGCAGTTTATTGGCGGGAGCGCACGAGCAGTACTTC. The rearrangement joins TRBV28 to TRBJ2-7; 7 bases map to TRBD2. The CDR3 contains 14 residues. V lost 1 base and J lost 5; bases outside the gene matches: 5. In germline, CDR1 is MDHEN, CDR2 SYDVKM.

The chain links TRBV7-2 to TRBJ2-1; TRBD1 matches at 8 bases. The CDR3 length is 13 residues. With 5 bases clipped from V and 6 bases from J, the junction kept 3 bases outside the gene matches. CDR1 and CDR2 from the germline V gene are SGHTA and FQGNSA. The CDR3 sequence is CASSRDRLNEQFF. CDR3 coding DNA: TGTGCCAGCAGCCGGGACAGGCTCAATGAGCAGTTCTTC.

This chain links TRBV28 with TRBJ2-7; 11 nucleotides line up with TRBD2. CDR1 and CDR2 from the germline V gene are MDHEN and SYDVKM. This CDR3 has 15 residues. V was pared by 3 bases and J by 5 bases, with 6 bases of the junction left unmatched. DNA for the CDR3: TGTGCCAGCAGTTTCCCTAGCGGGAGGATAAACGAGCAGTACTTC. Translation: CASSFPSGRINEQYF.

V gene TRBV4-3 combines with J gene TRBJ2-7, with 12 positions matching TRBD1. The CDR3 runs to 16 residues. Unmatched junction bases numbered 5, after V lost 4 bases and J lost 1 base. CDR1 is LGHNA and CDR2 is YSLEER in the germline V gene. In DNA, the CDR3 is TGCGCCAGCAGCCCGGGACAGGGGGCGCCATCCTACGAGCAGTACTTC. This sequence encodes CASSPGQGAPSYEQYF.

This clone was seen only a few times. This chain uses TRBV2 with TRBJ1-5; perhaps TRBD1 as D (5 bases). The CDR3 runs to 15 residues. Germline V gene data show CDR1 as SNHLY and CDR2 as FYNNEI. V lost 6 bases to trimming and J lost 5 bases, with 17 bases between them. The CDR3 DNA is TGTGCCAGCAGGCCCAGTCCCTGGGGCGATCAGCCCCAGCATTTT. Translated, it gives CASRPSPWGDQPQHF.

Written as DNA, the CDR3 is TGTGCCAGCAGTGATAGCGGGGCCTACAATGAGCAGTTCTTC. It encodes CASSDSGAYNEQFF. This rearrangement joins TRBV5-6 to TRBJ2-1, with 8 bases identical to TRBD2. The CDR3 is 14 amino acids. The V and J ends lost 5 bases and 2 bases, in that order; junction bases with no gene match: 3. Germline V gives CDR1 SGHDT, CDR2 YYEEEE.

The V gene is TRBV21-1, the J gene TRBJ1-1. TRBV21-1 is recorded as a pseudogene. The CDR3 is made up of 18 amino acids. CDR3 amino acids: CASSNKRVETTRGTEAFF. DNA of the CDR3: TGTGCCAGCAGCAATAAAAGAGTTGAGACGACTCGGGGCACTGAAGCTTTCTTT.

This rearrangement joins TRBV27 to TRBJ2-1, with 10 nucleotides matching TRBD1. CDR1 is MNHEY and CDR2 is SMNVEV in the germline V gene (reference sequence). This CDR3 has 18 residues. J lost 5 bases, V lost 6 bases, and 16 bases had no gene match. The CDR3 DNA follows: TGTGCCAGCAGCCCGCTGCAAACCGGGACAGGGGTCCACAATGAGCAGTTCTTC. Amino acid sequence: CASSPLQTGTGVHNEQFF.

The chain has TRBV19 and TRBJ2-3, with 8 bases lining up with TRBD2. The CDR3 consists of 15 residues. CDR1 is LNHDA and CDR2 is SQIVND in the germline V gene (reference sequence). V trimming: 3 bases; J trimming: 6 bases; junction bases outside the gene matches: 8. CDR3 sequence reads: CASSIPGRDGDTQYF. The CDR3 DNA follows: TGTGCCAGTAGTATTCCCGGGAGGGATGGTGATACGCAGTATTTT.

V usage is TRBV5-4 and J usage is TRBJ2-7; D possibly corresponds to TRBD1 (5 bases). Trimming pared 1 base from V and 3 bases from J, leaving 8 bases between. The germline V gene encodes CDR1 SGHNT and CDR2 YYREEE (reference sequence). CDR3 size: 13 residues. This CDR3 reads CASSLRGSYEQYF. DNA of the CDR3: TGTGCCAGCAGCTTGAGGGGTAGCTACGAGCAGTACTTC. The full variable domain, in which reference TRBV5-4 and TRBJ2-7 provide the parts outside the CDR3, is ETGVTQSPTHLIKTRGQQVTLRCSSQSGHNTVSWYQQALGQGPQFIFQYYREEENGRGNFPPRFSGLQFPNYSSELNVNALELDDSALYLCASSLRGSYEQYFGPGTRLTVT.

The rearrangement uses TRBV5-1 and TRBJ2-7, with D unclear. V was cut by 4 bases and J by 2 bases, with 10 bases left in between. This CDR3 region has 13 residues. Germline V gene sequence: CDR1 SGHRS, CDR2 YFSETQ. CDR3 DNA sequence: TGCGCCAGCAGCACAAGTCAGACCTACGAGCAGTACTTC. The encoded protein is CASSTSQTYEQYF. Based on the CDR3 plus reference TRBV5-1 and TRBJ2-7, the full variable domain is KAGVTQTPRYLIKTRGQQVTLSCSPISGHRSVSWYQQTPGQGLQFLFEYFSETQRNKGNFPGRFSGRQFSNSRSEMNVSTLELGDSALYLCASSTSQTYEQYFGPGTRLTVT.

This chain joins TRBV21-1 and TRBJ1-5; no DNA check was done on the table's D call, TRBD1. TRBV21-1 is a pseudogene segment. This CDR3 region has 15 residues. In DNA form, the CDR3 reads TGTGCCAGCAGCAAAGACCTAGGGGGTCAACGGCCCCAGCATTTT. Translation gives CASSKDLGGQRPQHF.

The V and J genes are TRBV6-1 and TRBJ2-7, with D perhaps TRBD2 (5 bases). V lost 6 bases to trimming and J lost 5 bases, with 14 bases between them. CDR3 length equals 13 residues. Germline lookup yields CDR1 MNHNS and CDR2 SASEGT. The DNA for the CDR3 is TGTGCCAGCAGACTAGGTTCTCGGGACGAGCAGTACTTC. Encoded protein: CASRLGSRDEQYF.

The V gene is TRBV6-5, the J gene TRBJ2-7; possible D gene TRBD1, 5 bases. This CDR3 spans 14 amino acids. V gave up 2 bases and J gave up 3 bases, with 11 bases separating them. Germline CDR1 MNHEY, CDR2 SVGAGI. The DNA of the CDR3 is TGTGCCAGCAGTTACGTAGCCAGGGTCTACGAGCAGTACTTC. This sequence encodes CASSYVARVYEQYF.

The CDR3 DNA follows: TGTGCCAGCAGCACGGTGGGGAGAGATACGCAGTATTTT. This gives the protein CASSTVGRDTQYF. V gene TRBV9 combines with J gene TRBJ2-3; D possibly corresponds to TRBD2 (5 bases). The length of the CDR3 is 13 residues. V lost 4 bases, J lost 5 bases, and 11 bases lay in between. Germline V lookup: CDR1 SGDLS, CDR2 YYNGEE.